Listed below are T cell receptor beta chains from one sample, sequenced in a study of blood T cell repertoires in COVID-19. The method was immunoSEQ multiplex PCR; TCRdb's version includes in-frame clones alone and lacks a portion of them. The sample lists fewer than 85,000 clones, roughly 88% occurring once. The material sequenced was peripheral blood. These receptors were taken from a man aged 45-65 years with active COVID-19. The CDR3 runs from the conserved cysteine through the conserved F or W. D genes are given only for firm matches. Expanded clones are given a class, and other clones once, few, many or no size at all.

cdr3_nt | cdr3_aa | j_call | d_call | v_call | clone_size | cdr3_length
TGTGCCAGCAGCGTAGTGCCCAGCGGGGGGTACAATGAGCAGTTCTTC | CASSVVPSGGYNEQFF | TRBJ2-1 | TRBD2 | TRBV9 | - | 16
TGTGCCAGCTCACCACGAAGCGGAATCGCGAACACCGGGGAGCTGTTTTTT | CASSPRSGIANTGELFF | TRBJ2-2 | - | TRBV18 | - | 17
TGTGCCACCAGTGACAACACGGGGGAGGCGTTGAATGAGCAGTTCTTC | CATSDNTGEALNEQFF | TRBJ2-1 | - | TRBV24-1 | - | 16
TGTGCCAGTAGTACACAGGGGACCTACGAGCAGTACTTC | CASSTQGTYEQYF | TRBJ2-7 | TRBD1 | TRBV19 | - | 13
TGTGCCAGCAGTCCCCGGGCGGAGGGGCCCCAGCATTTT | CASSPRAEGPQHF | TRBJ1-5 | - | TRBV12-3/TRBV12-4 | - | 13
TGTGCCAGCAGTAAACAGGGTAACTATGGCTACACCTTC | CASSKQGNYGYTF | TRBJ1-2 | - | TRBV28 | few | 13
TGTGCCAGCAGCCGAAGCCTTGTAGGGACAGGGGGGGATGAGCAGTTCTTC | CASSRSLVGTGGDEQFF | TRBJ2-1 | TRBD1 | TRBV3-1/TRBV3-2 | few | 17
TGTGCCAGCTCACCGAAGACAGGGGGTAGCAATCAGCCCCAGCATTTT | CASSPKTGGSNQPQHF | TRBJ1-5 | TRBD1 | TRBV18 | - | 16
TGTGCCAGCAGGAGGGAAGAGACCCAGTACTTC | CASRREETQYF | TRBJ2-5 | - | TRBV2 | - | 11
TGTGCCAGCAGCAAGGAGACCCCGGCATGGACAGGGAATATGAGGTCCTACAATGAGCAGTTCTTC | CASSKETPAWTGNMRSYNEQFF | TRBJ2-1 | - | TRBV21-1 | - | 22
TGTGCCAGCAGTCTCGGGACAGGGAAGTACTTC | CASSLGTGKYF | TRBJ2-7 | TRBD1 | TRBV28 | - | 11
TGCGCCAGCAGCACAGGGACAGCGCAAGCAACTAATGAAAAACTGTTTTTT | CASSTGTAQATNEKLFF | TRBJ1-4 | TRBD1 | TRBV5-1 | once | 17
TGTGCCAGCAGTATCTCAAACGGACAGGGGAGAGGCTACACCTTC | CASSISNGQGRGYTF | TRBJ1-2 | TRBD1 | TRBV6-5 | - | 15
TGTGCCAGTAGTACACAGTTCGGGGGGGTCTACGAGCAGTACTTC | CASSTQFGGVYEQYF | TRBJ2-7 | TRBD2 | TRBV19 | - | 15
TGTGCCAGCAGCCAAGATGGGACAGGAGGAGAAAAACTGTTTTTT | CASSQDGTGGEKLFF | TRBJ1-4 | TRBD1 | TRBV4-2 | - | 15
TGTGCCAGCAGCCTAATAAGCGGGGGGGATACTAACACAGATACGCAGTATTTT | CASSLISGGDTNTDTQYF | TRBJ2-3 | TRBD2 | TRBV11-2 | - | 18
TGTGCCAGCTCATACACTAGCGGGGTGGAGGCCCAGTACTTC | CASSYTSGVEAQYF | TRBJ2-5 | TRBD2 | TRBV18 | - | 14
TGTGCCAGCAGCCGGGGGACCGGGGAGCTGTTTTTT | CASSRGTGELFF | TRBJ2-2 | - | TRBV12-3/TRBV12-4 | - | 12
TGTGCTAGTGGTCCAGGACAGTCTGAAGCTTTCTTT | CASGPGQSEAFF | TRBJ1-1 | - | TRBV12-5 | - | 12
TGCGCCAGCAGCTCAGGGACAGGGAGCACAGATACGCAGTATTTT | CASSSGTGSTDTQYF | TRBJ2-3 | TRBD1 | TRBV5-1 | - | 15
TGTGCCAGTAGTATCCTGACAGGGGGAAATTCACCCCTCCACTTT | CASSILTGGNSPLHF | TRBJ1-6 | TRBD1 | TRBV19 | - | 15
TGTGCCAGCAGTGTGCGGACAGAACCCCCTATGAACACTGAAGCTTTCTTT | CASSVRTEPPMNTEAFF | TRBJ1-1 | - | TRBV2 | - | 17
TGTGCCAGCAGTTACGGTCAGGGGAGCTCCTACGAGCAGTACTTC | CASSYGQGSSYEQYF | TRBJ2-7 | - | TRBV6-2/TRBV6-3 | - | 15
TGTGCCAGTAGTATCCAAACAGGGGTCCAATCACCCCTCCACTTT | CASSIQTGVQSPLHF | TRBJ1-6 | TRBD1 | TRBV19 | few | 15
TGTGCCAGCAGCACCAGACAGGGACGCACCGGGGAGCTGTTTTTT | CASSTRQGRTGELFF | TRBJ2-2 | TRBD1 | TRBV5-4 | - | 15
TGTGCCAGCAGACCCACCGGGACTGGCAACACCGGGGAGCTGTTTTTT | CASRPTGTGNTGELFF | TRBJ2-2 | - | TRBV5-4 | - | 16
TGCGCCAGCAGCTTGGCGGGGAACTACGAGCAGTACTTC | CASSLAGNYEQYF | TRBJ2-7 | - | TRBV5-1 | - | 13
TGCGCCAGCAGCTTGGCCTTTGGTTTCGGGGGCACTGAAGCTTTCTTT | CASSLAFGFGGTEAFF | TRBJ1-1 | - | TRBV5-1 | - | 16
TGTGCCAGCTCACCTGTCTCTAGCACAGATACGCAGTATTTT | CASSPVSSTDTQYF | TRBJ2-3 | - | TRBV18 | - | 14
TGTGCCAGCAGCTCGGAAACAGGGAGTAATGAGCAGTTCTTC | CASSSETGSNEQFF | TRBJ2-1 | - | TRBV7-9 | few | 14
TGCGCCAGCAGCATCTTCGCCAAAAAGGACCAGGAGGACACCGGGGAGCTGTTTTTT | CASSIFAKKDQEDTGELFF | TRBJ2-2 | - | TRBV5-1 | - | 19
TGTGCCAGCAGCTTAGGGGGCACAGGTGGGGAAAAACTGTTTTTT | CASSLGGTGGEKLFF | TRBJ1-4 | - | TRBV11-2 | - | 15
TGTGCCAGCAGCCCGGCAGCTAGCGGGGGGGCCTTAGAGACCCAGTACTTC | CASSPAASGGALETQYF | TRBJ2-5 | TRBD2 | TRBV7-2 | - | 17
TGCAGCGTTGACCCCGCTTTACGCGGGACGTACAATGAGCAGTTCTTC | CSVDPALRGTYNEQFF | TRBJ2-1 | - | TRBV29-1 | - | 16
TGTGCCAGCAGCCCAGACTCGGGACAGGGTATCAGCTCCTACGAGCAGTACTTC | CASSPDSGQGISSYEQYF | TRBJ2-7 | TRBD1 | TRBV3-1/TRBV3-2 | - | 18
TGTGCCATTACCACCCGGGTCGTCGAGCAGTACTTC | CAITTRVVEQYF | TRBJ2-7 | - | TRBV19 | - | 12
TGTGCCAGCTCACCAGGCGGGGGCCTAACGTATGGCTACACCTTC | CASSPGGGLTYGYTF | TRBJ1-2 | - | TRBV18 | - | 15
TGCGCCAGCAGCCGCGTGGCGGGAGGGCCGGGCACCGGGGAGCTGTTTTTT | CASSRVAGGPGTGELFF | TRBJ2-2 | TRBD2 | TRBV4-3 | - | 17
TGTGCCAGCAGTTTAGAAGGGACTAGGTTGTATTTT | CASSLEGTRLYF | TRBJ2-3 | TRBD2 | TRBV12-3/TRBV12-4 | - | 12
TGTGCCAGTAGCGGGGTAGTGGTTGGCTACACCTTC | CASSGVVVGYTF | TRBJ1-2 | - | TRBV19 | - | 12
TGCGCCAGCAGCCAAGATCAGGGCAGCCGGGATACGCAGTATTTT | CASSQDQGSRDTQYF | TRBJ2-3 | - | TRBV4-1 | - | 15
TGCGCCAGCAGCCAAAACAGGGGGCAACGGACAGATACGCAGTATTTT | CASSQNRGQRTDTQYF | TRBJ2-3 | TRBD1 | TRBV4-3 | few | 16
TGTGCCAGCTCACCGACGGGACAGGTCCTATACAATGAGCAGTTCTTC | CASSPTGQVLYNEQFF | TRBJ2-1 | TRBD1 | TRBV18 | - | 16
TGTGCCAGTAGTATTTATGCGACAGATACGCAGTATTTT | CASSIYATDTQYF | TRBJ2-3 | - | TRBV19 | - | 13
TGCAGCGTTGCGAGGGACAGGGGGGTAACTGAAGCTTTCTTT | CSVARDRGVTEAFF | TRBJ1-1 | TRBD1 | TRBV29-1 | - | 14
- | CASSLFLSGGQRIYGYTF | TRBJ1-2 | - | TRBV28 | few | 18
TGTGCCAGCAGTTTAGAGACAGCCCCTTCGGACGAGCAGTACTTC | CASSLETAPSDEQYF | TRBJ2-7 | - | TRBV27 | - | 15